The 24 T cell receptor beta chains reported below all come from one sample, sequenced in a study of T-cell memory formation after mild COVID-19. TCRdb re-called the 5' RACE reads with MiXCR, one entry per CDR3 protein. The profile shows 130,000 to 150,000 distinct CDR3 sequences, under 25% of them singletons. The material sequenced was PBMCs or a T cell subset sorted from them (not recorded which). The receptors originated from an adult woman who had mild COVID-19 (a few samples of this study predate the infection). Cell type and time point are not known.

The J gene is TRBJ2-5, the V gene TRBV3-1; D call uncertain. The CDR3 totals 12 residues. V was shortened by 0 bases and J by 4 bases, with 3 bases between the two germline ends. Germline CDR1 LGHDT, CDR2 YNNKEL (reference sequence). This CDR3 is CASSQDGETQYF. The CDR3 DNA follows: TGTGCCAGCAGCCAAGACGGAGAGACCCAGTACTTC.

V gene TRBV2 combines with J gene TRBJ2-6, with D possibly matching TRBD1 (6 bases). This CDR3 has 16 residues. Germline V gives CDR1 SNHLY, CDR2 FYNNEI. Trimming took off 9 bases at V and 3 bases at J, with 18 bases between the two ends. CDR3 sequence: CARGDIPRYGANVLTF. CDR3 DNA sequence: TGTGCCAGGGGGGACATTCCTCGGTATGGGGCCAACGTCCTGACTTTC.

The rearrangement joins TRBV20-1 to TRBJ1-1; D remains unclear. This CDR3 is 10 amino acids long. The ends were cut back, 6 bases at V and 7 bases at J, with 9 bases in the middle. Looked up from germline, CDR1 is DFQATT and CDR2 is SNEGSKA (reference sequence). CDR3 region: CSALHNEAFF. Written as DNA, the CDR3 is TGCAGTGCGCTTCATAATGAAGCTTTCTTT.

The V call is TRBV23-1, the J call TRBJ2-7, with a weak D call TRBD2 (6 bases). TRBV23-1 is an ORF, and what it does is uncertain. Between the trimmed V and J ends, which lost 0 bases and 4 bases, there was a span of 7 bases. This CDR3 is 13 amino acids long. The CDR3 protein is CASSQSGGYEQYF. In DNA form, the CDR3 reads TGCGCCAGCAGTCAATCGGGGGGATACGAGCAGTACTTC.

The chain is built from TRBV5-1 and TRBJ1-1; D is uncertain. Deletions cut 0 bases from V and 3 bases from J, with 6 bases between. The germline gives CDR1 SGHRS, CDR2 YFSETQ. This CDR3 contains 13 residues. CDR3: CASSLVPDTEAFF. The CDR3, as DNA: TGCGCCAGCAGCTTGGTCCCGGACACTGAAGCTTTCTTT. The full variable domain, with the rest looked up from reference TRBV5-1 and TRBJ1-1, is KAGVTQTPRYLIKTRGQQVTLSCSPISGHRSVSWYQQTPGQGLQFLFEYFSETQRNKGNFPGRFSGRQFSNSRSEMNVSTLELGDSALYLCASSLVPDTEAFFGQGTRLTVV.

The chain has TRBV7-2 and TRBJ1-1, with a weak D call TRBD1 (5 bases). Trimming took 0 bases from V and 6 from J, leaving 14 bases between them. The CDR3 is made up of 15 amino acids. The germline V gene encodes CDR1 SGHTA and CDR2 FQGNSA. The CDR3 DNA reads as TGTGCCAGCAGCTTAGCGCAGGGCAGGAGGGCTGAAGCTTTCTTT. It yields the protein CASSLAQGRRAEAFF.

This clonotype came up a few times. The chain uses TRBV5-1 and TRBJ2-5, with D tentatively TRBD1 or TRBD2 (5 bases each). V was trimmed by 4 bases and J by 4 bases, leaving 17 bases between them. Per the germline V gene, CDR1 is SGHRS and CDR2 is YFSETQ. CDR3 length: 15 residues. The CDR3 DNA is TGCGCCAGCAGCCCCCAGAGGGGTGGTGGAGAGACCCAGTACTTC. Translated, it gives CASSPQRGGGETQYF.

The rearrangement links TRBV6-4 to TRBJ1-2, with 7 bases aligning to TRBD1. Germline values: CDR1 MRHNA, CDR2 SNTAGT. The CDR3 contains 11 residues. The CDR3 region is CTRDSNYGYTF. CDR3 bases: TGTACCCGGGACAGTAACTATGGCTACACCTTC.

This clonotype showed up just a few times. The chain is built from TRBV7-2 and TRBJ1-2, with 8 bases identical to TRBD1. The germline gives CDR1 SGHTA, CDR2 FQGNSA. The CDR3 contains 16 residues. V gave up 0 bases and J gave up 4 bases; unmatched junction bases: 7. As DNA, the CDR3 is TGTGCCAGCAGCTTAGCGAGCGGGACAGGATCCTATGGCTACACCTTC. Translated: CASSLASGTGSYGYTF.

This clonotype was seen only a few times. CDR3: CASTKTGTYEQYF. DNA for the CDR3: TGTGCCAGCACGAAAACAGGGACCTACGAGCAGTACTTC. The chain recombines TRBV6-5 with TRBJ2-7; possibly TRBD1 for D (6 bases). V shed 7 bases and J shed 2 bases, with 12 bases lying between them. The CDR3 loop spans 13 amino acids. Germline CDR1 MNHEY, CDR2 SVGAGI.

This clonotype was counted a few times. The chain recombines TRBV3-1 with TRBJ2-7; no reliable D call. Between the trimmed V and J ends, which lost 2 bases and 3 bases, there was a span of 11 bases. Per germline, CDR1 LGHDT and CDR2 YNNKEL (reference sequence). The CDR3 extends over 14 amino acids. This CDR3 is CASSQYQQNYEQYF. Here the CDR3 DNA reads TGTGCCAGCAGCCAATATCAGCAAAACTACGAGCAGTACTTC.

The chain employs TRBV6-6 and TRBJ2-2, with D perhaps TRBD2 (6 bases). Trimming took 0 bases from V and 1 from J, leaving 18 bases between them. The CDR3 extends over 19 amino acids. Germline CDR1 is MNHNY and CDR2 is SVGAGI (reference sequence). The chain's CDR3 is CASSYSSPRGPWNTGELFF. The DNA for the CDR3 is TGTGCCAGCAGTTACTCGAGTCCGCGGGGACCTTGGAACACCGGGGAGCTGTTTTTT.

This clonotype appeared a few times. The V gene is TRBV5-1, the J gene TRBJ2-1; D is possibly TRBD2 (5 bases). The CDR3 loop spans 12 amino acids. Germline values: CDR1 SGHRS, CDR2 YFSETQ. Between the trimmed V and J ends, which lost 7 bases and 5 bases, there was a span of 10 bases. Here the CDR3 DNA reads TGCGCCAGCCGGGAAGGGAACAATGAGCAGTTCTTC. It translates to CASREGNNEQFF.

In its sample, this clonotype was seen a few times. The J gene is TRBJ1-4, the V gene TRBV12-3 or TRBV12-4; D is ambiguous. The CDR3 runs to 14 residues. V lost 6 bases, J lost 10 bases, and 18 bases lay in between. The CDR3 bases are TGTGCCAGCAGATTTCCGACTGACCGTGGAAAACTGTTTTTT. Residues: CASRFPTDRGKLFF.

This rearrangement joins TRBV7-3 to TRBJ1-1; D is unclear. Trimming shortened V by 3 bases and J by 1 base, and 12 bases separated the two germline ends. The CDR3 spans 15 residues. Per germline, CDR1 SGHTA and CDR2 FQGTGA. In DNA, the CDR3 is TGTGCCAGCAGCTTGGACGGCGCGCGGAACACTGAAGCTTTCTTT. Encoded protein: CASSLDGARNTEAFF.

The chain couples TRBV24-1 to TRBJ2-5; no reliable D call. Germline V gives CDR1 KGHDR, CDR2 SFDVKD. The CDR3 runs 16 residues. Trimming took 4 bases from V and 5 from J, leaving 19 bases between them. For the CDR3, the DNA is TGTGCCACCAGTGACCCCTCCCTCGAAGGCCAGGAGACCCAGTACTTC. It is translated as CATSDPSLEGQETQYF.

This clonotype came up a few times. The chain combines TRBV3-1 with TRBJ2-1; TRBD1 agrees at 9 bases. Germline V gives CDR1 LGHDT, CDR2 YNNKEL (reference sequence). CDR3 length: 16 amino acids. J lost 2 bases, V lost 5 bases, and 7 bases had no gene match. Written as DNA, the CDR3 is TGTGCCAGCAGCACGAGCCGGACAGGGGCCTACAATGAGCAGTTCTTC. Translation: CASSTSRTGAYNEQFF.

V is TRBV9 and J is TRBJ1-1; 7 positions match TRBD1. V was clipped by 0 bases and J by 8 bases; unmatched bases: 4. Germline assignment: CDR1 SGDLS and CDR2 YYNGEE. The CDR3 totals 13 residues. For the CDR3, the DNA is TGTGCCAGCAGCGTAGGCGGGACAGCAGAAGCTTTCTTT. Its protein is CASSVGGTAEAFF.

By proportion, this clonotype is medium-sized (0.01 to 0.1%). The rearrangement joins TRBV5-1 to TRBJ2-1, with D perhaps TRBD1 (6 bases). The germline CDR1 and CDR2 sequences are SGHRS and YFSETQ. Trimming took off 4 bases at V and 5 bases at J, with 16 bases between the two ends. This CDR3 comprises 15 residues. Written as DNA, the CDR3 is TGCGCCAGCAGCCCCACCGGGACAAACAACAATGAGCAGTTCTTC. It yields the protein CASSPTGTNNNEQFF.

The chain has TRBV7-2 and TRBJ2-3, with 7 positions matching TRBD2. The germline gives CDR1 SGHTA, CDR2 FQGNSA. After removal of 4 bases from V and 5 bases from J, the junction contained 3 bases not matched to a gene. This CDR3 region has 13 residues. The CDR3 loop reads CASSSLAGDTQYF. CDR3 sequence (DNA): TGTGCCAGCAGCTCCTTAGCGGGAGATACGCAGTATTTT.

This clonotype has just one count. V gene TRBV7-2 combines with J gene TRBJ2-3; 10 bases align to TRBD2. Germline V gene sequence: CDR1 SGHTA, CDR2 FQGNSA. V shed 3 bases, J shed 7 bases, and the junction held 7 bases outside the gene matches. This CDR3 comprises 15 residues. The CDR3 coding sequence is TGTGCCAGCAGCTTCCCTAGCGGGAGTCTGAATACGCAGTATTTT. It specifies CASSFPSGSLNTQYF.

The sample holds a few counts of this clonotype. This sequence joins TRBV20-1 and TRBJ2-5; 9 bases map to TRBD2. Germline V gene data show CDR1 as DFQATT and CDR2 as SNEGSKA (reference sequence). Trimming removed 3 bases from V and 5 bases from J; junction bases left unmatched: 10. CDR3 size: 15 residues. The CDR3 DNA is TGCAGTGCTAGTGGGGGGACTAGCATCCGGGAGACCCAGTACTTC. Translating it yields CSASGGTSIRETQYF.

This chain joins TRBV28 and TRBJ2-1; tentative D call: TRBD1 (5 bases). The CDR3 consists of 12 residues. The V and J ends lost 9 bases and 4 bases respectively, with 10 bases between them. The germline V gene has CDR1 MDHEN and CDR2 SYDVKM. CDR3 sequence: CASSDSYNEQFF. The CDR3 DNA sequence: TGTGCCAGTTCCGACAGTTACAATGAGCAGTTCTTC.

CDR3 nucleotide sequence: TGCAGCGCCGGGTGGGATTATAGCAATCAGCCCCAGCATTTT. This gives the protein CSAGWDYSNQPQHF. The rearrangement uses TRBV29-1 and TRBJ1-5; D unclear. Per germline, CDR1 SQVTM and CDR2 ANQGSEA. V dropped 7 bases and J dropped 0 bases, with 13 bases sitting between them. The CDR3 is 14 residues long. Full variable domain (outside the CDR3, taken from reference TRBV29-1 and TRBJ1-5): SAVISQKPSRDICQRGTSLTIQCQVDSQVTMMFWYRQQPGQSLTLIATANQGSEATYESGFVIDKFPISRPNLTFSTLTVSNMSPEDSSIYLCSAGWDYSNQPQHFGDGTRLSIL.